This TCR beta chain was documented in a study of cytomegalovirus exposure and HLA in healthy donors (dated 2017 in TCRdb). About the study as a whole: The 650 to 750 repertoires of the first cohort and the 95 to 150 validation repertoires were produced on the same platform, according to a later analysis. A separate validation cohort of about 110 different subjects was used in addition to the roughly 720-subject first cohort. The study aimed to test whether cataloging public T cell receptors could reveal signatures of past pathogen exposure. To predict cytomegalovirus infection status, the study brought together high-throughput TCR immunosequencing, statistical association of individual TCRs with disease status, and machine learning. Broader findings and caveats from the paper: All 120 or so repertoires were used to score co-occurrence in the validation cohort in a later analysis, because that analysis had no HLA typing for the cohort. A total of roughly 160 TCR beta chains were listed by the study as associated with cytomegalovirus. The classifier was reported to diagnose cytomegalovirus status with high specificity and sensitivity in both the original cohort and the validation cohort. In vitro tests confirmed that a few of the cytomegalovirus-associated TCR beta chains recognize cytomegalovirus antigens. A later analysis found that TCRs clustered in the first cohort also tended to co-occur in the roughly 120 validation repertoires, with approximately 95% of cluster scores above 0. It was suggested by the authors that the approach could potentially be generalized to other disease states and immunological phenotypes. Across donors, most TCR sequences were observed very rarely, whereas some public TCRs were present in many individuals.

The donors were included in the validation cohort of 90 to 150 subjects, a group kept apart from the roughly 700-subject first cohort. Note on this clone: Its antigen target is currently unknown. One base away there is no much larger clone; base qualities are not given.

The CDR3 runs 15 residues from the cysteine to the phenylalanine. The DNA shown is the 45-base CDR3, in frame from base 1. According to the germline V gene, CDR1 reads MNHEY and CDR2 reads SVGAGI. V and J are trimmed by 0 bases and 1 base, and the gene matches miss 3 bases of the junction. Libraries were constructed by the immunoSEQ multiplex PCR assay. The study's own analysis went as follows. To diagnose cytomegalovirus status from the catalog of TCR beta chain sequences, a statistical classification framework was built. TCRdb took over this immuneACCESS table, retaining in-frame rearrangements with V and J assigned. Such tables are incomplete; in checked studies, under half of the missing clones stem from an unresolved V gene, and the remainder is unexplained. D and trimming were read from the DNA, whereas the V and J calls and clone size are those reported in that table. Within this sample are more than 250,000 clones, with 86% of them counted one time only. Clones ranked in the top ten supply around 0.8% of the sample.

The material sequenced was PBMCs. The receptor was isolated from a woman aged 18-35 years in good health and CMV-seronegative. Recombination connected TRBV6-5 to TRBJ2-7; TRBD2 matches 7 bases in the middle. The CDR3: CASSYSLAESYEQYF. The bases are TGTGCCAGCAGTTACTCGCTAGCGGAGTCCTACGAGCAGTACTTC.